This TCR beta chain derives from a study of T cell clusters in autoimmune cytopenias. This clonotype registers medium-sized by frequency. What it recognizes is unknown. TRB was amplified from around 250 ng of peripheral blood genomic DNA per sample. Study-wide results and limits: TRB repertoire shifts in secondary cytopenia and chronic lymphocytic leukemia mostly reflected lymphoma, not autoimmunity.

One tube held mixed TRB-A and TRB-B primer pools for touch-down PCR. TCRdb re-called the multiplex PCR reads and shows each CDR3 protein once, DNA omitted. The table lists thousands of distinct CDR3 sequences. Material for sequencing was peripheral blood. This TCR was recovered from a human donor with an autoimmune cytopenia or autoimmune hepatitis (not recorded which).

The CDR3 protein is CASSYSISWTGREKLFF. The V gene is TRBV6-5, the J gene TRBJ1-4; TCRdb gives TRBD1 as the D gene, but with no DNA this cannot be confirmed. In germline, CDR1 is MNHEY, CDR2 SVGAGI. This CDR3 has 17 amino acids.